This TCR beta chain was captured in a study of post-analysis software for immune sequencing data. Whole-study context: Multiple sclerosis in the patients followed relapsing-remitting, secondary progressive and progressive-relapsing courses.

Researchers reported that TCR beta cDNA libraries carried unique molecular identifiers. Input of 1 to 10 million T cells yielded some 500,000 cDNA molecules. TCRdb recomputed calls from the PCR reads with MiXCR, one row per CDR3 protein. Of some 370,000 distinct CDR3 sequences in the sample, approximately 33% are singletons; the top ten hold roughly 13%. Many counts were recorded for this clonotype. The antigen remains unidentified. Study outcomes and limitations: The study found significantly lower normalized Chao1 diversity in multiple sclerosis patients than in controls. Under the F measure, samples that were prepared in one batch clustered strongly together. About 5 TRBV segments were significantly more frequent in patients than in controls. TRBV5-6, TRBV5-1 and TRBV20-1 were among these segments.

The CDR3 is 13 amino acids. Trimming removed 0 bases at V and 6 bases at J, with 10 bases between. Per germline, CDR1 SGDLS and CDR2 YYNGEE. This TCR derives from a girl under 18 with multiple sclerosis. This rearrangement joins TRBV9 to TRBJ2-7; tentatively, D is TRBD2 (5 bases). The sequenced sample consisted of blood. CDR3 protein: CASSVGGASEQYF. The CDR3 coding sequence is TGTGCCAGCAGCGTAGGGGGAGCTTCCGAGCAGTACTTC.